This T cell receptor beta chain was identified during a study of cytomegalovirus exposure and HLA in healthy donors. Study-wide points: A later analysis linked around 15,000 TCR beta sequences to HLA alleles at 0.05 false discovery rate. Highly shared variants forming one cluster were likely a sequencing artifact.

V was clipped by 1 base and J by 5 bases; unmatched bases: 15. The germline gives CDR1 PRHDT, CDR2 FYEKMQ (reference sequence). There are 19 residues in the CDR3. PCR amplification relied on 60 Vbeta primers (plus 13 Jbeta primers). Generated by immunoSEQ multiplex PCR, the TCRdb table keeps only in-frame clones and is missing some. The sample holds more than 95,000 clones, around 60% seen once. As for this clone: Its target is not known.

Input material: PBMCs. This sequence originates from a woman aged 40 to 49 in good health and CMV-seropositive. The rearrangement joins TRBV13 to TRBJ2-1, with TRBD2 matching over 9 bases. The CDR3 bases are TGTGCCAGCAGCTTAGACGTAGCGGGAGTAAGGGAGGGACACAATGAGCAGTTCTTC. It yields the protein CASSLDVAGVREGHNEQFF.